A single sample gave rise to the 14 T cell receptor beta chains below, sequenced in a study of patients and donors after allogeneic stem cell transplantation. TCRdb used MiXCR to reprocess the RT-PCR reads, holding one entry per CDR3 protein. Among roughly 880,000 distinct CDR3 sequences listed, approximately 19% were seen once. Specimen: blood, either unsorted or a sorted T cell fraction (not recorded which). The receptors originated from a human donor who was either an allogeneic HSCT recipient or a stem cell or donor lymphocyte infusion donor (not recorded which). It is not recorded whose cells these are; they may come from a transplant donor.

The V call is TRBV18, the J call TRBJ2-3; D is possibly TRBD2 (6 bases). Germline CDR1 reads KGHSH; CDR2 reads LQKENI. This CDR3 spans 15 amino acids. Trimming pared 3 bases from V and 4 bases from J, leaving 14 bases between. The CDR3 loop is CASSPGRETPDTQYF. DNA of the CDR3: TGTGCCAGCTCACCCGGACGGGAGACCCCAGATACGCAGTATTTT.

The chain has TRBV7-9 and TRBJ2-3; no definite D call. Germline CDR1 reads SEHNR; CDR2 reads FQNEAQ (reference sequence). The CDR3 consists of 15 residues. V lost 5 bases and J lost 0, with 12 bases in between. CDR3 DNA sequence: TGTGCCAGCAGCCCCCCCTATTCTAGCACAGATACGCAGTATTTT. As protein: CASSPPYSSTDTQYF.

The chain couples TRBV19 to TRBJ2-2; the D is unclear. Germline V gene data show CDR1 as LNHDA and CDR2 as SQIVND (reference sequence). This CDR3 is built from 16 residues. Trimming took off 3 bases at V and 3 bases at J, with 14 bases between the two ends. CDR3 DNA: TGTGCCAGTAGTATTCAAAACATACGGGACACCGGGGAGCTGTTTTTT. This gives the protein CASSIQNIRDTGELFF.

This clonotype was detected only a few times. The DNA for the CDR3 is TGTGCCACCAGTTTCGGGCAAGAGACCCAGTACTTC. Amino acid sequence: CATSFGQETQYF. The chain is built from TRBV24-1 and TRBJ2-5; D ambiguous. The CDR3 is 12 amino acids. V lost 6 bases and J lost 2, with 6 bases in between. CDR1 and CDR2 (germline): KGHDR, SFDVKD.

Turning to this clonotype: An end of the junction does not agree with germline; a read error may underlie this. The chain joins TRBV18 to TRBJ2-7, with D tentatively TRBD1 (5 bases). Germline CDR1 is KGHSH and CDR2 is LQKENI. The CDR3 spans 11 residues. CDR3 coding DNA: TGTGCCAGCTCCCCACAGGTGGAGCAGTACTTC. It specifies CASSPQVEQYF.

The table lists this clonotype with a few counts. The V and J genes are TRBV5-5 and TRBJ2-7; TRBD1 matches at 7 bases. This CDR3 comprises 16 residues. V dropped 4 bases and J dropped 0; count of bases not matched to a gene: 10. Germline lookup yields CDR1 SGHKS and CDR2 YYEKEE (reference sequence). CDR3 in amino acids: CASSPNRGQSSYEQYF. Written as DNA, the CDR3 is TGTGCCAGCAGCCCAAACAGGGGCCAAAGCTCCTACGAGCAGTACTTC.

The genes are TRBV4-1 and TRBJ2-3; TRBD2 matches at 14 bases. Germline V gives CDR1 MGHRA, CDR2 YSYEKL. CDR3 size: 19 residues. V lost 3 bases to trimming and J lost 4 bases; unmatched junction nucleotides: 12. The CDR3 DNA is TGCGCCAGCAGCCACGTCCCGGGACTAGCGGGAGACGGCCCAGATACGCAGTATTTT. Translated: CASSHVPGLAGDGPDTQYF.

The J gene is TRBJ1-1, the V gene TRBV4-1; D unclear. The CDR3 has 14 amino acids. Trimming shortened V by 0 bases and J by 0 bases, and 5 bases separated the two germline ends. Germline V gene sequence: CDR1 MGHRA, CDR2 YSYEKL. CDR3 sequence: CASSQEELNTEAFF. As DNA, the CDR3 is TGCGCCAGCAGCCAAGAGGAGTTGAACACTGAAGCTTTCTTT.

The rearrangement uses TRBV19 and TRBJ1-1, with D perhaps matching TRBD1 (5 bases). The germline V and J ends were trimmed by 5 bases and 2 bases, with 12 bases remaining between them. The CDR3 is 14 amino acids. The germline gives CDR1 LNHDA, CDR2 SQIVND (reference sequence). CDR3 loop: CASSLGPINTEAFF. The DNA for the CDR3 is TGTGCCAGTAGTTTGGGGCCAATCAACACTGAAGCTTTCTTT.

The chain joins TRBV7-3 to TRBJ2-7; 8 nucleotides agree with TRBD1. From germline, CDR1 is SGHTA and CDR2 FQGTGA. V trimming: 2 bases; J trimming: 5 bases; junction bases outside the gene matches: 2. This CDR3 is 13 amino acids long. In DNA form, the CDR3 reads TGTGCCAGCAGCTTACAGGGGGCCCACGAGCAGTACTTC. Translated, it gives CASSLQGAHEQYF.

This clonotype came up many times. The chain has TRBV5-1 and TRBJ2-3; 7 positions agree with TRBD1. CDR1 is SGHRS, CDR2 YFSETQ, per germline. Losses at the gene ends were 4 bases for V and 1 base for J; bases not matched to a gene: 3. The CDR3 is 14 residues long. CDR3 sequence reads: CASSPTGRTDTQYF. The CDR3 nucleotides are TGCGCCAGCAGCCCGACAGGGCGCACAGATACGCAGTATTTT.

The chain carries TRBV15 and TRBJ1-5; D is unclear. Germline V gives CDR1 LNHNV, CDR2 YYDKDF (reference sequence). The CDR3 length is 15 residues. Trimming took 0 bases from V and 2 from J, leaving 8 bases between them. CDR3 in amino acids: CATSREVQRNQPQHF. CDR3 nucleotide sequence: TGTGCCACCAGCAGAGAAGTACAGCGCAATCAGCCCCAGCATTTT.

This clonotype was seen repeatedly, ten times or more. The chain carries TRBV4-1 and TRBJ1-5, with a weak D call TRBD1 (5 bases). Germline V gene data show CDR1 as MGHRA and CDR2 as YSYEKL. The CDR3 totals 14 residues. The V and J ends lost 1 base and 5 bases respectively, with 9 bases between them. CDR3 sequence: CASSQARVYQPQHF. The CDR3 nucleotides are TGCGCCAGCAGCCAAGCCAGGGTGTATCAGCCCCAGCATTTT.

This clonotype was seen repeatedly, ten times or more. The chain is built from TRBV15 and TRBJ2-2; D gene uncertain. CDR3 size: 15 residues. Germline CDR1 and CDR2: LNHNV and YYDKDF (reference sequence). V lost 0 bases and J lost 5, with 10 bases in between. CDR3 in amino acids: CATSRDSSGTGELFF. The CDR3 nucleotides are TGTGCCACCAGCAGAGATTCGAGTGGAACCGGGGAGCTGTTTTTT. The full variable domain, in which reference TRBV15 and TRBJ2-2 provide the parts outside the CDR3, is DAMVIQNPRYQVTQFGKPVTLSCSQTLNHNVMYWYQQKSSQAPKLLFHYYDKDFNNEADTPDNFQSRRPNTSFCFLDIRSPGLGDTAMYLCATSRDSSGTGELFFGEGSRLTVL.